A selection of T cell receptor beta chains follows, all from one sample in a study of T cell responses to AZD1222 COVID-19 vaccine. Using immunoSEQ multiplex PCR, the repertoire was profiled, and TCRdb retains in-frame clones only, with some absent. The sample carries some 150,000 clones, 90% recorded once. The sequenced sample was peripheral blood, obtained on day 0 of AZD1222 vaccination. The receptors originated from an adult in good health. Both conserved end residues are part of each CDR3. A D gene is named only where the DNA matches it firmly. Size values are once, few and many counts, or a class for expanded clones, and some rows have none.

V gene	D gene	J gene	clone size	CDR3 DNA	CDR3 protein
TRBV30	-	TRBJ1-1	-	TGTGCCTGGACTCCTACGCGGGGGTGGGGCACTGAAGCTTTCTTT	CAWTPTRGWGTEAFF
TRBV6-2/TRBV6-3	-	TRBJ1-1	-	TGTGCCGGCAGTAAGCCCCCCCATCTTCGGGACACGGACCATGAAGCTTTCTTT	CAGSKPPHLRDTDHEAFF
TRBV27	TRBD2	TRBJ2-1	-	TGTGCCAGCAGTTCCCCCCCCCTAGCGGGTATCTACAATGAGCAGTTCTTC	CASSSPPLAGIYNEQFF
TRBV19	-	TRBJ2-5	-	TGTGCCAGTAGTATAGCTAGGGAAGAGACCCAGTACTTC	CASSIAREETQYF
TRBV11-3	TRBD1	TRBJ2-2	once	TGTGCCAGCAGCCGTCGACAGGGTGACACCGGGGAGCTGTTTTTT	CASSRRQGDTGELFF
TRBV10-1	TRBD1	TRBJ1-2	-	TGCGCCAGCAGGGCCAGGGGGACTGGACGGGCTTCTAACTATGGCTACACCTTC	CASRARGTGRASNYGYTF
TRBV11-2	-	TRBJ1-2	-	TGTGCCAGCAGCTTCAAATCAGGTTATGGCTACACCTTC	CASSFKSGYGYTF
TRBV11-2	TRBD2	TRBJ2-7	-	TGTGCCAGCAGCCCCGGGACTAGCGGGATTTACGAGCAGTACTTC	CASSPGTSGIYEQYF
TRBV27	TRBD1	TRBJ1-1	-	TGTGCCACGCATGGACAGGGGACGTTTACTGAAGCTTTCTTT	CATHGQGTFTEAFF
TRBV7-2	-	TRBJ1-5	-	TGTGCCAGCAGCTTAGACCCCTTTATGACCCAGCATTTT	CASSLDPFMTQHF
TRBV5-4	TRBD1	TRBJ1-2	-	TGTGCCAGCAGCTTATCGGGACAGTATGGCTACACCTTC	CASSLSGQYGYTF
TRBV19	-	TRBJ1-2	-	TGTGCCAGTAGTCTCAGCCTATACGGGAATGGCTACACCTTC	CASSLSLYGNGYTF
TRBV5-4	TRBD2	TRBJ2-1	-	TGTGCCAGCAGCTTGGTATCTAGCGGAGGAGAGCAGTTCTTC	CASSLVSSGGEQFF
TRBV25-1	-	TRBJ2-5	-	TGTGCCAGCAGTGGGGAGCTAGTCCAAGAGACCCAGTACTTC	CASSGELVQETQYF
TRBV6-6	TRBD1	TRBJ2-6	-	TGTGCCGGCAGTCCATCCTGGACAGGGGCTGGGGCCAACGTCCTGACTTTC	CAGSPSWTGAGANVLTF
TRBV30	TRBD2	TRBJ2-1	-	TGTGCCTGGAGTCTAGCGGGGGGAATCTACAATGAGCAGTTCTTC	CAWSLAGGIYNEQFF
TRBV7-8	TRBD1	TRBJ1-2	-	TGTGCCAGCAGCTTAGGACAGGGGGACTATGGCTACACCTTC	CASSLGQGDYGYTF
TRBV27	-	TRBJ1-5	-	TGTGCCAGCAGTTTTGGCATTTATAGCAATCAGCCCCAGCATTTT	CASSFGIYSNQPQHF
TRBV6-5	-	TRBJ2-5	-	TGTGCCAGCAGCCTACAGGGAAAAGAGACCCAGTACTTC	CASSLQGKETQYF
TRBV6-2/TRBV6-3	-	TRBJ1-5	few	TGTGCCAGCAGTTACCCTTCCGGGCCCCAGCATTTT	CASSYPSGPQHF
TRBV19	-	TRBJ2-5	-	TGTGCCAGTAGTATGGGTAGTGGGGGGGCCACGGAGACCCAGTACTTC	CASSMGSGGATETQYF
TRBV5-1	TRBD1	TRBJ2-3	-	TGCGCCAGCAGACGTGGGGGACAGCCGGGAGATACGCAGTATTTT	CASRRGGQPGDTQYF
TRBV19	-	TRBJ1-5	-	TGTGCCAGTAGTTTAAGGCATTATAGCAATCAGCCCCAGCATTTT	CASSLRHYSNQPQHF
TRBV11-2	-	TRBJ2-7	-	TGTGCCAGCACCTCGGAGCAGGGTGGAAAATACGAGCAGTACTTC	CASTSEQGGKYEQYF
TRBV6-5	-	TRBJ2-5	once	TGTGCCAGCACCGAGACAGGCCAAGAGACCCAGTACTTC	CASTETGQETQYF
TRBV10-3	TRBD2	TRBJ2-3	-	TGTGCCATCCAACCCGGGACTAGCGGGGGCACGAATACGCAGTATTTT	CAIQPGTSGGTNTQYF
TRBV9	-	TRBJ1-1	once	TGTGCCAGCAGCGTAGAGATGAACACTGAAGCTTTCTTT	CASSVEMNTEAFF
TRBV5-1	-	TRBJ1-4	-	TGCGCCAGCAGCTTGGGGGGGCAGCAGATCGGTGAAAAACTGTTTTTT	CASSLGGQQIGEKLFF
TRBV30	TRBD2	TRBJ2-7	-	TGTGCCTGGAGGACGGGACTAGCGGGAGTGCGTGAGCAGTACTTC	CAWRTGLAGVREQYF
TRBV9	-	TRBJ1-1	-	TGTGCCAGCAGCGGGGGTGAAGCTTTCTTT	CASSGGEAFF
TRBV7-9	TRBD1	TRBJ2-1	once	TGTGCCAGCAGCTTAGAGGACAGGGGAACCCACAATGAGCAGTTCTTC	CASSLEDRGTHNEQFF
TRBV19	TRBD2	TRBJ2-2	-	TGTGCCAGTAGTATTGGAGCGGGGAAGAACACCGGGGAGCTGTTTTTT	CASSIGAGKNTGELFF
TRBV28	-	TRBJ1-2	-	TGTGCCAGCAGTTTCCCCCCGGGGCGCGACTATGGCTACACCTTC	CASSFPPGRDYGYTF
TRBV11-2	TRBD1	TRBJ1-4	-	TGTGCCAGCAGCCCTGACAGGGGATGGGGTGAAAAACTGTTTTTT	CASSPDRGWGEKLFF
TRBV11-2	-	TRBJ2-7	once	TGTGCCAGCAGCTTACAGGACGGGGCCCTGTACGAGCAGTACTTC	CASSLQDGALYEQYF
TRBV4-1	-	TRBJ1-3	-	TGCGCCAGCAGCCAAGCCAGGGGACTAACTGGAAACACCATATATTTT	CASSQARGLTGNTIYF
TRBV7-8	-	TRBJ2-7	-	TGTGCCAGCAGCTTTGGCCCCAGTGTGAGGGGGCAGTACTTC	CASSFGPSVRGQYF
TRBV19	-	TRBJ1-4	-	TGTGCCAGTAGTATTAGCACAACTAATGAAAAACTGTTTTTT	CASSISTTNEKLFF
TRBV14	-	TRBJ1-1	-	TGTGCCAGCAGCCCAACAGGAAAGAACACTGAAGCTTTCTTT	CASSPTGKNTEAFF
TRBV7-8	-	TRBJ2-7	-	TGTGCCAGCAGCTTAGCGACATACCGCCTCGGTGGGCAGGGTCACTACGAGCAGTACTTC	CASSLATYRLGGQGHYEQYF
TRBV24-1	-	TRBJ2-7	once	TGTGCCACCAGTGATTCGAGCCGAGGGGGGTACGAGCAGTACTTC	CATSDSSRGGYEQYF
TRBV19	TRBD1	TRBJ2-1	-	TGTGCCAGTAGTCGGGGACAGGGAGTTCCTAGCAATGAGCAGTTCTTC	CASSRGQGVPSNEQFF
TRBV29-1	-	TRBJ2-2	-	TGCAGCGTCTCTACGAACAGGGCGTACACCGGGGAGCTGTTTTTT	CSVSTNRAYTGELFF
TRBV6-5	TRBD1	TRBJ1-2	-	TGTGCCTGCCTATGGCTGACAGGGCGGACTGGCTACACCTTC	CACLWLTGRTGYTF
TRBV23-1	-	TRBJ1-4	-	TGCGCCAGCAGTCAATGGAGGGGACCTAATGAAAAACTGTTTTTT	CASSQWRGPNEKLFF
TRBV7-2	TRBD2	TRBJ2-3	-	TGTGCCAGCAGCTTGGGTGCGGGCGGGGGGGATACGCAGTATTTT	CASSLGAGGGDTQYF
TRBV7-2	-	TRBJ1-3	-	TGTGCCAGCAGCTCCCGGACCTCAAACTCTGGAAACACCATATATTTT	CASSSRTSNSGNTIYF
TRBV7-6	TRBD2	TRBJ2-2	-	TGTGCCAGCACCTCCCCCGGACTAGCGGGAGGGGAGCTGTTTTTT	CASTSPGLAGGELFF
TRBV7-9	-	TRBJ2-5	-	TGTGCCAGCAGCTTTGGGGAGACCCAGTACTTC	CASSFGETQYF
TRBV2	-	TRBJ2-5	-	TGTGCCAGCAGCATGGGACCCCTCCAAGAGACCCAGTACTTC	CASSMGPLQETQYF
TRBV7-2	TRBD2	TRBJ2-1	-	TGTGCCAGCAGCTTAGTCGGGAGGAGCTCCTACAATGAGCAGTTCTTC	CASSLVGRSSYNEQFF
TRBV28	TRBD1	TRBJ2-3	-	TGTGCCAGCAGTCCCCTTGGGGACAGGGGAGCAGATACGCAGTATTTT	CASSPLGDRGADTQYF
TRBV18	-	TRBJ2-1	-	TGTGCCAGCTCACCACGGGACGATGAGCAGTTCTTC	CASSPRDDEQFF
TRBV19	TRBD2	TRBJ2-3	-	TGTGCCAGTAGTATATCCGCGGGAGCAGCAGATACGCAGTATTTT	CASSISAGAADTQYF
TRBV19	-	TRBJ1-1	-	TGTGCCAGTAGTATAGCTGTATCCGGGACATTGAACACTGAAGCTTTCTTT	CASSIAVSGTLNTEAFF
TRBV11-3	-	TRBJ2-5	few	TGTGCCAGCAGCTTAGGTGGGGGGCGCGGAGAGACCCAGTACTTC	CASSLGGGRGETQYF
TRBV6-1	-	TRBJ1-3	few	TGTGCCAGCAGTGAAGGAGGTGCGGGGGCTGGAAACACCATATATTTT	CASSEGGAGAGNTIYF